This T cell receptor beta chain is drawn from a study of blood T cell repertoires in COVID-19. Study at large: Italy, Spain and the United States were the sources of the convalescent and acute COVID-19 samples. Sources were T cells, B-cell-depleted T cells, or PBMCs; the material itself was cDNA or gDNA.

CDR1 is SGHNT and CDR2 is YYREEE in the germline V gene (reference sequence). This CDR3 comprises 17 residues. V shed 4 bases and J shed 0 bases, with 14 bases lying between them. Study processing details: From reference gene primer amplification, estimates of nucleated cell counts were derived. The protocol was immunoSEQ multiplex PCR, while the TCRdb copy is restricted to in-frame clones and leaves out a portion. That table gives V, J and clone size, and the DNA gave D and trimming. The top ten clones hold 16% of a sample with fewer than 120,000 clones, approximately 79% of them seen once. The origin of this receptor is an elderly woman with active or convalescent COVID-19. Sample: peripheral blood. This rearrangement joins TRBV5-4 to TRBJ2-6; D is perhaps TRBD1 (6 bases). CDR3 sequence (DNA): TGTGCCAGCAGCCAAAGAACAGGGAACTCTGGGGCCAACGTCCTGACTTTC. This encodes CASSQRTGNSGANVLTF.